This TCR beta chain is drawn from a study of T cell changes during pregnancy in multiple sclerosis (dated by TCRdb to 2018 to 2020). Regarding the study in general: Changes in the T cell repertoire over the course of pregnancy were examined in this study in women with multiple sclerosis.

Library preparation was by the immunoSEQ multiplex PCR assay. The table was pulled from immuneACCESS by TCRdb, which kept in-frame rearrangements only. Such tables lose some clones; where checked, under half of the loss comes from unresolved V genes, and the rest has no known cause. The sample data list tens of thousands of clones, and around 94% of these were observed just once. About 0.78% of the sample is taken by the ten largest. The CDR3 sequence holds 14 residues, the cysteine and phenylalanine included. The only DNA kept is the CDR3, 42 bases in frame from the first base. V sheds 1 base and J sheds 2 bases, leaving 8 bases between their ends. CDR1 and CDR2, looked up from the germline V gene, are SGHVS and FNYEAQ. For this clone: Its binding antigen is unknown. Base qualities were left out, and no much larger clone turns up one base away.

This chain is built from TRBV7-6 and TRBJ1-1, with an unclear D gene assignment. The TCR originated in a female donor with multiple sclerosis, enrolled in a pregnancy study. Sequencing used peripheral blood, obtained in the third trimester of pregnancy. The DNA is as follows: TGTGCCAGCAGCTTAGGAGAAGTAAACACTGAAGCTTTCTTT. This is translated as CASSLGEVNTEAFF.